This T cell receptor (beta chain) was recorded in a study of blood T cells in healthy people across ages. For the study at large: When template switching was applied, about one barcoded beta molecule was captured per two T cells. Whole-study findings and limits: Significant beta diversity loss was already apparent by age approximately 38, declining roughly linearly.

Regarding this clonotype: The antigen is undetermined.

For the second PCR, which ran for about 7 to 11 cycles, a sample-barcoded 5' primer and a J-beta primer mix were used. TCRdb reanalysed the 5' RACE reads using MiXCR and keeps one entry per CDR3 protein. The sample carries about 580,000 distinct CDR3 sequences, around 48% recorded once. The CDR3 is 15 amino acids. The germline V and J ends were trimmed by 5 bases and 2 bases, with 15 bases remaining between them. Germline V gene sequence: CDR1 SGHAT, CDR2 FQNNGV. Ranging in age from roughly 6 to 95, the donors were healthy Caucasian individuals from Russia. Every donor gave roughly 9.6 milliliters of peripheral blood.

The clonotype originates from a man aged 80 or over in good health. V usage is TRBV11-2 and J usage is TRBJ2-5; unclear D gene. Sequencing input: blood. The DNA for the CDR3 is TGTGCCAGCAGCCCAGAGTGGCAGAGACAAGAGACCCAGTACTTC. Its translation: CASSPEWQRQETQYF.